This T cell receptor beta chain came from a study of neurological immune-mediated disorders. Broader study findings: None of the CDR3 amino acid sequences of expanded clones were shared across subjects, and this suggested private repertoires in all groups.

The time point: technical triplicate 2. The sorted libraries started from around 1 million CD4+ or CD8+ T cells. The team produced cDNA through 5'RACE using 10-nucleotide random UMIs. MiXCR, run by TCRdb on the 5' RACE reads, gives a single entry per CDR3 protein. Of more than 30,000 distinct CDR3 sequences listed, 10% to 15% are singletons. This clonotype was counted at least ten times. Its antigen is still unknown. Germline CDR1 and CDR2: DFQATT and SNEGSKA (reference sequence). V shed 2 bases and J shed 1 base, with 8 bases lying between them. This CDR3 is built from 14 residues. This sequence was found in a female donor with HTLV-1-associated myelopathy (HAM/TSP). Source material: CD4+ T cells from blood. The chain uses TRBV20-1 and TRBJ2-2, with D maybe TRBD1 (6 bases). The CDR3 sequence: CSARSTGNTGELFF. The CDR3 bases are TGCAGTGCTAGATCGACAGGGAACACCGGGGAGCTGTTTTTT.